These 16 T cell receptor beta chains originate from one sample sequenced in a study of cytomegalovirus exposure and HLA in healthy donors. The PCR had 60 Vbeta and 13 Jbeta primers. Method: immunoSEQ multiplex PCR; TCRdb's copy keeps in-frame clones and lacks some. The sample lists some 52,000 clones; around 70% were seen once. Sequenced input: PBMCs. These receptors originate from a woman aged 45-65 years in good health and CMV-seronegative.

V is TRBV2 and J is TRBJ1-2; unclear D gene. V lost 5 bases and J 5 bases, leaving 6 bases between the germline ends. The CDR3 extends over 11 amino acids. Germline values: CDR1 SNHLY, CDR2 FYNNEI. The CDR3 nucleotides read TGTGCCAGCAGTAACCGGTATGGCTACACCTTC. This sequence encodes CASSNRYGYTF.

The DNA of the CDR3 is TGCGCCAGCAGCCAAGACAGGGTGTCAGATACGCAGTATTTT. As protein: CASSQDRVSDTQYF. The chain has TRBV4-3 and TRBJ2-3; possibly TRBD1 for D (5 bases). The CDR3 has 14 residues. Trimming left V 0 bases short and J 4 bases short, with 8 bases between. Germline V gives CDR1 LGHNA, CDR2 YSLEER.

The rearrangement links TRBV2 to TRBJ2-3; 8 bases map to TRBD1. Germline-derived CDR1 and CDR2 are SNHLY and FYNNEI. This CDR3 spans 14 amino acids. J lost 2 bases, V lost 10 bases, and 8 bases had no gene match. For the CDR3, the DNA is TGTGCCACCAGGGACAGGATTACCACAGATACGCAGTATTTT. Translation gives CATRDRITTDTQYF.

The gene calls are TRBV28 and TRBJ1-5; D is uncertain. Germline values: CDR1 MDHEN, CDR2 SYDVKM. This CDR3 comprises 12 residues. Trimming took 4 bases from V and 6 from J, leaving 7 bases between them. The CDR3 sequence is CASSSEGQPQHF. The CDR3 DNA follows: TGTGCCAGCAGTTCGGAGGGTCAGCCCCAGCATTTT.

The V call is TRBV28, the J call TRBJ2-5; the D gene is possibly TRBD2 (6 bases). The CDR3 is 14 amino acids. Germline V gives CDR1 MDHEN, CDR2 SYDVKM. The V end lost 5 bases, the J end lost 1 base, and 11 bases lay between the germline ends. The CDR3 sequence: CASSPAGLQETQYF. The CDR3, as DNA: TGTGCCAGCAGTCCGGCGGGGCTCCAAGAGACCCAGTACTTC. The complete variable domain, with remaining parts taken from reference TRBV28 and TRBJ2-5, reads DVKVTQSSRYLVKRTGEKVFLECVQDMDHENMFWYRQDPGLGLRLIYFSYDVKMKEKGDIPEGYSVSREKKERFSLILESASTNQTSMYLCASSPAGLQETQYFGPGTRLLVL.

The rearrangement uses TRBV25-1 and TRBJ1-1; 10 bases map to TRBD1. CDR1 is MGHDK and CDR2 is SYGVNS in the germline V gene. Trimming at V came to 3 bases and at J to 8 bases, leaving 6 bases not matched to a gene. The CDR3 spans 14 residues. The CDR3 DNA reads as TGTGCCAGCAGTGATACTGGACAGGGGGGCGAAGCTTTCTTT. It encodes CASSDTGQGGEAFF.

The table lists this clone with a few counts. The chain has TRBV28 and TRBJ2-7, with 7 bases aligning to TRBD1. This CDR3 contains 13 residues. Germline V CDR1 and CDR2: MDHEN, SYDVKM. V was clipped by 6 bases and J by 5 bases; unmatched bases: 7. The CDR3 spells CASSLQGTHEQYF. The CDR3 DNA is TGTGCCAGCAGCCTACAGGGGACCCACGAGCAGTACTTC.

A note on this clone: Mismatch with germline at one junction end may stem from a read error. The same CDR3 also results from other DNA sequences found in this sample. The chain employs TRBV6-1 and TRBJ2-2; a weak D match, TRBD2 (5 bases). The length of the CDR3 is 13 residues. From germline, CDR1 is MNHNS and CDR2 SASEGT. CDR3 loop: CASRFEWTGELFF. The CDR3 DNA reads as TGTGCCAGCAGATTTGAGTGGACCGGGGAGCTGTTCTTT.

V gene TRBV7-2 combines with J gene TRBJ2-7, with TRBD1 matching 9 bases. With 5 bases clipped from V and 3 bases from J, the junction kept 5 bases outside the gene matches. The CDR3 is 14 residues long. Germline V lookup: CDR1 SGHTA, CDR2 FQGNSA. This chain's CDR3 is CASSLPDRGYEQYF. The CDR3 nucleotides read TGTGCCAGCAGCCTCCCGGACAGGGGCTACGAGCAGTACTTC.

The chain has TRBV9 and TRBJ2-5; 7 bases match TRBD2. CDR1 and CDR2 from the germline V gene are SGDLS and YYNGEE. This CDR3 has 15 amino acids. V lost 2 bases, J lost 0 bases, and 4 bases stayed unmatched. For the CDR3, the DNA is TGTGCCAGCAGCGTGGGCGGACTAGACCAAGAGACCCAGTACTTC. Its protein is CASSVGGLDQETQYF. Full variable domain (rest looked up from reference TRBV9 and TRBJ2-5): DSGVTQTPKHLITATGQRVTLRCSPRSGDLSVYWYQQSLDQGLQFLIQYYNGEERAKGNILERFSAQQFPDLHSELNLSSLELGDSALYFCASSVGGLDQETQYFGPGTRLLVL.

This chain joins TRBV7-2 and TRBJ2-5; TRBD2 is a possible D gene (6 bases). Germline values: CDR1 SGHTA, CDR2 FQGNSA. The CDR3 runs to 14 residues. Trimming took 4 bases from V and 5 from J, leaving 14 bases between them. This CDR3 is CASSSGPAGETQYF. The DNA of the CDR3 is TGTGCCAGCAGCTCCGGCCCCGCGGGGGAGACCCAGTACTTC.

This chain joins TRBV28 and TRBJ2-7, with D unclear. V lost 6 bases to trimming and J lost 4 bases, with 7 bases between them. This CDR3 has 11 amino acids. Germline lookup yields CDR1 MDHEN and CDR2 SYDVKM. The CDR3 sequence is CASSQDYEQYF. As DNA, the CDR3 is TGTGCCAGCAGCCAGGATTACGAGCAGTACTTC.

The genes are TRBV18 and TRBJ2-2, with no clear D. V gave up 2 bases and J gave up 5 bases, with 12 bases separating them. The germline V gene has CDR1 KGHSH and CDR2 LQKENI. The length of the CDR3 is 15 residues. CDR3 coding DNA: TGTGCCAGCTCACCAAGGTCCAGCGATACCGGGGAGCTGTTTTTT. Amino acids: CASSPRSSDTGELFF. The variable domain in full, completed from reference TRBV18 and TRBJ2-2, reads NAGVMQNPRHLVRRRGQEARLRCSPMKGHSHVYWYRQLPEEGLKFMVYLQKENIIDESGMPKERFSAEFPKEGPSILRIQQVVRGDSAAYFCASSPRSSDTGELFFGEGSRLTVL.

The V call is TRBV5-4, the J call TRBJ2-3, with D uncertain. Germline loops: CDR1 SGHNT, CDR2 YYREEE (reference sequence). CDR3 size: 14 residues. Trimming pared 0 bases from V and 1 base from J, leaving 6 bases between. The CDR3 nucleotides are TGTGCCAGCAGCTTGGCGCAGGGCACAGATACGCAGTATTTT. As protein: CASSLAQGTDTQYF.

V gene TRBV18 combines with J gene TRBJ1-5; unclear D gene. The V and J ends lost 3 bases and 4 bases respectively, with 13 bases between them. The CDR3 length is 15 residues. From germline, CDR1 is KGHSH and CDR2 LQKENI. The CDR3 loop reads CASSPPGSFNQPQHF. The CDR3 bases are TGTGCCAGCTCACCTCCGGGGTCGTTTAATCAGCCCCAGCATTTT.

The chain uses TRBV6-5 and TRBJ2-3; 10 bases fit TRBD2. Germline V CDR1 and CDR2: MNHEY, SVGAGI. J was trimmed by 8 bases and V by 7 bases; bases with no gene match: 12. This CDR3 is 15 amino acids long. The CDR3 sequence is CASTTGAGGPGTQYF. CDR3 in DNA: TGTGCCAGCACCACGGGAGCGGGGGGGCCGGGTACGCAGTATTTT.